The 5 T cell receptor beta chains below all came from one sample that was sequenced in a study of CD8+ T cells in alopecia areata. TCR sequencing used cDNA made by reverse transcription of extracted RNA. Using immunoSEQ multiplex PCR, the repertoire was profiled, and TCRdb retains in-frame clones only, with some absent. Of fewer than 250,000 clones listed, about 40% are singletons. The treatment here: oral pan-JAK inhibitor, 5-10 mg twice daily. Here the sequenced sample was CD4+ T cells sorted from blood, taken around week 36, from a patient treated with tofacitinib. These receptors came from a human donor with alopecia areata.

This clone has at least ten counts. The V and J genes are TRBV9 and TRBJ1-2; a possible D gene is TRBD1 (5 bases). The CDR3 runs to 15 residues. The V end was cut by 4 bases, the J end by 2 bases, with 15 bases between. Per germline, CDR1 SGDLS and CDR2 YYNGEE. As DNA, the CDR3 is TGTGCCAGCAGCCCGTCGGGGGACCCGAACTATGGCTACACCTTC. This gives the protein CASSPSGDPNYGYTF.

This rearrangement joins TRBV6-1 to TRBJ1-2; D uncertain. The length of the CDR3 is 12 residues. V was trimmed by 6 bases and J by 12 bases, leaving 17 bases between them. CDR1 and CDR2 from the germline V gene are MNHNS and SASEGT. The CDR3 bases are TGTGCCAGCAGAGAACTACAGCGTTCCCACACCTTC. Protein product: CASRELQRSHTF.

J is TRBJ2-7 and V is TRBV5-1; TRBD1 or TRBD2 may be the D gene (5 bases each). V lost 6 bases and J 1 base, leaving 17 bases between the germline ends. This CDR3 region has 15 residues. Germline V gene sequence: CDR1 SGHRS, CDR2 YFSETQ. CDR3 protein: CASNRGTPESYEQYF. DNA of the CDR3: TGCGCCAGCAACAGAGGGACCCCGGAGTCCTACGAGCAGTACTTC.

The V and J genes are TRBV29-1 and TRBJ1-1; TRBD1 might be the D (6 bases). This CDR3 comprises 14 residues. Germline V gene data show CDR1 as SQVTM and CDR2 as ANQGSEA. Trimming left V 8 bases short and J 8 bases short, with 24 bases between. The CDR3: CSISRGTGAGEAFF. CDR3 bases: TGCAGCATTAGCAGGGGAACTGGGGCGGGCGAAGCTTTCTTT.

CDR3 nucleotides: TGTGCCAGCAGCTTCGAGGGCAGGTTGAACACTGAAGCTTTCTTT. This translates into CASSFEGRLNTEAFF. The V call is TRBV7-8, the J call TRBJ1-1; no firm D call. V lost 3 bases and J lost 0, with 11 bases in between. The CDR3 contains 15 residues. Germline CDR1 reads SGHVS; CDR2 reads FQNEAQ. Using reference TRBV7-8 and TRBJ1-1 for the parts outside the CDR3, the full variable domain is GAGVSQSPRYKVAKRGQDVALRCDPISGHVSLFWYQQALGQGPEFLTYFQNEAQLDKSGLPSDRFFAERPEGSVSTLKIQRTQQEDSAVYLCASSFEGRLNTEAFFGQGTRLTVV.